These 28 T cell receptor beta chains were all obtained from the same sample, sequenced in a study of blood T cell repertoires in COVID-19. Here immunoSEQ multiplex PCR was the method, and the copy in TCRdb shows in-frame clones only, minus some. Of approximately 150,000 clones listed, 87% were seen once; the top ten hold 3.5% to 4%. The sample comprised peripheral blood. The receptors were sampled from a woman aged 60-75 years who had recovered from COVID-19.

The CDR3, as DNA: TGTGCCAGCAGTTTCCTGACTAGCGGGGATGGAGAGACCCAGTACTTC. It translates to CASSFLTSGDGETQYF. The V call is TRBV28, the J call TRBJ2-5; 11 bases agree with TRBD2. The CDR3 runs to 16 residues. V shed 3 bases and J 4 bases; nucleotides not matched to a gene: 7. Germline V gives CDR1 MDHEN, CDR2 SYDVKM.

The V gene is TRBV24-1, the J gene TRBJ2-2; a possible D gene is TRBD1 (6 bases). This CDR3 comprises 16 residues. V was shortened by 2 bases and J by 3 bases, with 12 bases between the two germline ends. From germline, CDR1 is KGHDR and CDR2 SFDVKD. The DNA of the CDR3 is TGTGCCACCAGTGATTGGCAGGGGTCGGACACCGGGGAGCTGTTTTTT. This sequence encodes CATSDWQGSDTGELFF.

The J gene is TRBJ2-5, the V gene TRBV5-1; a possible D gene is TRBD2 (6 bases). Germline CDR1 SGHRS, CDR2 YFSETQ. V dropped 9 bases and J dropped 4 bases, with 16 bases sitting between them. There are 13 residues in the CDR3. Here the CDR3 reads CATGRDGSETQYF. The DNA of the CDR3 is TGCGCCACTGGGCGGGACGGCTCAGAGACCCAGTACTTC.

The chain joins TRBV29-1 to TRBJ2-5; D perhaps matches TRBD2 (7 bases). Germline-derived CDR1 and CDR2 are SQVTM and ANQGSEA. The V end was cut by 6 bases, the J end by 5 bases, with 16 bases between. This CDR3 contains 13 residues. The CDR3: CSVVRGAGETQYF. As DNA, the CDR3 is TGCAGCGTCGTCCGGGGGGCGGGGGAGACCCAGTACTTC.

The V and J genes are TRBV4-3 and TRBJ2-3; tentative D call: TRBD2 (6 bases). V was clipped by 4 bases and J by 2 bases, with 10 bases between them. Germline lookup yields CDR1 LGHNA and CDR2 YSLEER. The CDR3 has 14 residues. CDR3 sequence: CASSPREFTDTQYF. CDR3 DNA sequence: TGCGCCAGCAGCCCTCGGGAGTTCACAGATACGCAGTATTTT.

The chain has TRBV10-1 and TRBJ1-6; D not resolved. The V gene's germline CDR1 is WNHNN and CDR2 SYGVQD (reference sequence). V shed 1 base and J shed 9 bases, with 7 bases lying between them. The CDR3 length is 13 residues. CDR3 bases: TGCGCCAGCAGTGAGTGGATAGCTTCACCCCTCCACTTT. Its protein product is CASSEWIASPLHF.

The count of this clone is one. The chain recombines TRBV6-5 with TRBJ2-5; 7 bases align to TRBD2. CDR1 MNHEY and CDR2 SVGAGI come from the germline V gene. The CDR3 is made up of 15 amino acids. The ends lost 8 bases at V and 5 bases at J; junction bases unmatched: 14. The CDR3 region is CASSTTTGGWETQYF. CDR3 in DNA: TGTGCCAGCTCTACTACTACGGGGGGATGGGAGACCCAGTACTTC.

This chain uses TRBV6-5 with TRBJ1-5; possible D gene TRBD1, 5 bases. The V and J ends lost 8 bases and 2 bases respectively, with 13 bases between them. The length of the CDR3 is 14 residues. CDR1 and CDR2 (germline): MNHEY, SVGAGI. CDR3 bases: TGTGCCAGCGGCCGAGACAGTGGCAATCAGCCCCAGCATTTT. It yields the protein CASGRDSGNQPQHF.

The J gene is TRBJ2-5, the V gene TRBV7-9; D remains unclear. Per the germline V gene, CDR1 is SEHNR and CDR2 is FQNEAQ (reference sequence). The V and J ends lost 4 bases and 5 bases respectively, with 14 bases between them. This CDR3 is built from 14 residues. Written as DNA, the CDR3 is TGTGCCAGCAGCTCCACCGCGAAACCGGAGACCCAGTACTTC. Translated: CASSSTAKPETQYF.

This chain links TRBV12-3 or TRBV12-4 with TRBJ1-2; D may be TRBD1 (5 bases). The CDR3 is 13 residues long. The V end lost 6 bases, the J end lost 0 bases, and 8 bases lay between the germline ends. CDR3 bases: TGTGCCAGCAGGGACACAGCTAACTATGGCTACACCTTC. Protein sequence: CASRDTANYGYTF.

J is TRBJ2-7 and V is TRBV7-2; D possibly corresponds to TRBD1 (6 bases). The CDR3 runs 14 residues. V lost 5 bases and J lost 5, with 16 bases in between. The germline CDR1 and CDR2 sequences are SGHTA and FQGNSA. The CDR3 DNA reads as TGTGCCAGCAGCCACAGGGAATTGCTCCACGAGCAGTACTTC. As protein: CASSHRELLHEQYF.

This chain uses TRBV28 with TRBJ1-3; D is unclear. Germline CDR1 reads MDHEN; CDR2 reads SYDVKM. Trimming pared 3 bases from V and 2 bases from J, leaving 8 bases between. CDR3 length: 14 residues. The CDR3 sequence is CASSFAQTGNTIYF. In DNA, the CDR3 is TGTGCCAGCAGTTTCGCACAGACTGGAAACACCATATATTTT.

The chain is built from TRBV5-1 and TRBJ2-1; 8 bases agree with TRBD2. J lost 4 bases, V lost 4 bases, and 7 bases had no gene match. The CDR3 contains 15 residues. Germline CDR1 SGHRS, CDR2 YFSETQ. As DNA, the CDR3 is TGCGCCAGCAGCACCACGGGGGGGCTGTACAATGAGCAGTTCTTC. Protein product: CASSTTGGLYNEQFF.

This clone came up a few times. V gene TRBV7-8 combines with J gene TRBJ2-5; D is unresolved. CDR3 length: 12 amino acids. V lost 5 bases, J lost 2 bases, and 6 bases lay in between. The germline V gene encodes CDR1 SGHVS and CDR2 FQNEAQ. In DNA, the CDR3 is TGTGCCAGCAGCCTCCAACAAGAGACCCAGTACTTC. This codes for CASSLQQETQYF.

This chain joins TRBV3-1 (or the pseudogene TRBV3-2) and TRBJ1-1; possibly TRBD1 for D (5 bases). The germline V gene encodes CDR1 LGHDT and CDR2 YNNKEL (reference sequence). The CDR3 consists of 14 residues. V was clipped by 6 bases and J by 5 bases, with 16 bases between them. CDR3 loop: CASRTSGGETEAFF. The CDR3 bases are TGTGCCAGCAGGACTTCCGGGGGTGAAACTGAAGCTTTCTTT.

The chain links TRBV24-1 to TRBJ1-2; D is possibly TRBD1 (6 bases). With 5 bases removed from V and 8 bases from J, the gap between germline ends came to 17 bases. The CDR3 contains 14 residues. Looked up from germline, CDR1 is KGHDR and CDR2 is SFDVKD. This CDR3 reads CATSGPGQQMGYTF. The CDR3 bases are TGTGCCACCAGTGGACCGGGACAACAGATGGGCTACACCTTC.

The rearrangement links TRBV15 to TRBJ2-2; 8 bases are a match to TRBD1. This CDR3 contains 15 residues. The V gene's germline CDR1 is LNHNV and CDR2 YYDKDF (reference sequence). With 9 bases clipped from V and 0 bases from J, the junction kept 6 bases outside the gene matches. The CDR3 sequence is CATRTGFANTGELFF. The CDR3 DNA reads as TGTGCCACGAGGACAGGGTTCGCGAACACCGGGGAGCTGTTTTTT.

CDR3 residues: CAWSSGSYEQYF. The CDR3 DNA reads as TGTGCCTGGAGTAGCGGCTCCTACGAGCAGTACTTC. This chain connects TRBV30 to TRBJ2-7, with D maybe TRBD2 (5 bases). The CDR3 is made up of 12 amino acids. Trimming pared 2 bases from V and 0 bases from J, leaving 5 bases between. The germline gives CDR1 GTSNPN, CDR2 SVGIG (reference sequence).

The chain is built from TRBV28 and TRBJ1-4, with 8 bases aligning to TRBD1. Germline V CDR1 and CDR2: MDHEN, SYDVKM. This CDR3 contains 14 residues. V was pared by 2 bases and J by 9 bases, with 5 bases of the junction left unmatched. The CDR3 protein is CASSLQGAAKKLFF. Written as DNA, the CDR3 is TGTGCCAGCAGTTTACAGGGGGCGGCAAAAAAACTGTTTTTT.

Only one count was recorded for this clone. The chain uses TRBV10-3 and TRBJ2-2; 10 bases match TRBD2. This CDR3 is built from 15 residues. Germline V lookup: CDR1 ENHRY, CDR2 SYGVKD. Losses at the gene ends were 10 bases for V and 6 bases for J; bases not matched to a gene: 11. CDR3 DNA sequence: TGTGCCACTAAGGTAGCGGGGGGCGTCGCCGGGGAGCTGTTTTTT. Translation: CATKVAGGVAGELFF.

This clone was picked up one time. The V call is TRBV18, the J call TRBJ1-3; 9 nucleotides line up with TRBD1. The germline CDR1 and CDR2 sequences are KGHSH and LQKENI. Trimming at V came to 2 bases and at J to 4 bases, leaving 6 bases not matched to a gene. The CDR3 loop spans 16 amino acids. CDR3 residues: CASSPTGTGLGNTIYF. CDR3 DNA sequence: TGTGCCAGCTCACCAACCGGGACAGGGTTAGGAAACACCATATATTTT.

This chain links TRBV5-1 with TRBJ1-5, with 7 nucleotides matching TRBD1. This CDR3 has 13 residues. Trimming cost V 4 bases and J 5 bases; bases outside gene matches: 3. Germline values: CDR1 SGHRS, CDR2 YFSETQ. The CDR3 protein is CASSVDRDQPQHF. The CDR3 nucleotides read TGCGCCAGCAGCGTCGACAGGGATCAGCCCCAGCATTTT.

Only one count was recorded for this clone. J is TRBJ1-6 and V is TRBV6-5; 7 nucleotides agree with TRBD1. The CDR3 loop spans 15 amino acids. V was clipped by 6 bases and J by 7 bases; unmatched bases: 9. Germline lookup yields CDR1 MNHEY and CDR2 SVGAGI. The chain's CDR3 is CASSARQGGNSPLHF. The CDR3 nucleotides read TGTGCCAGCAGCGCGAGACAGGGCGGGAATTCACCCCTCCACTTT.

The chain joins TRBV27 to TRBJ2-1; TRBD2 aligns across 9 bases. The CDR3 runs 16 residues. Germline V gene lookup returns CDR1 MNHEY and CDR2 SMNVEV (reference sequence). J lost 7 bases, V lost 5 bases, and 12 bases had no gene match. The DNA for the CDR3 is TGTGCCAGCAGTCCTTGGACAGCGGGGGGCGGGAATGAGCAGTTCTTC. Amino acids: CASSPWTAGGGNEQFF.

The V and J genes are TRBV4-2 and TRBJ2-2; D may be TRBD2 (6 bases). Looked up from germline, CDR1 is LGHNA and CDR2 is YNFKEQ. The germline V and J ends were trimmed by 0 bases and 0 bases, with 8 bases remaining between them. This CDR3 spans 16 amino acids. CDR3 residues: CASSQEGGTNTGELFF. The CDR3 DNA sequence: TGTGCCAGCAGCCAAGAAGGCGGGACGAACACCGGGGAGCTGTTTTTT.

This clone showed up just once. V gene TRBV27 combines with J gene TRBJ2-5; D perhaps matches TRBD2 (6 bases). Germline V CDR1 and CDR2: MNHEY, SMNVEV (reference sequence). The CDR3 has 16 residues. V lost 3 bases and J lost 5, with 19 bases in between. The CDR3 is CASSFVPGGAFETQYF. CDR3 nucleotide sequence: TGTGCCAGCAGTTTCGTCCCCGGCGGGGCCTTTGAGACCCAGTACTTC.

The gene calls are TRBV5-1 and TRBJ2-3; the D gene is possibly TRBD2 (5 bases). Trimming stripped 0 bases from V and 4 bases from J, with 15 bases between. CDR1 SGHRS and CDR2 YFSETQ come from the germline V gene. The CDR3 covers 16 residues. The CDR3, as DNA: TGCGCCAGCAGCTTGGTGGCTAGCAGGTTTTCAGATACGCAGTATTTT. This codes for CASSLVASRFSDTQYF.

This rearrangement joins TRBV27 to TRBJ1-6; D is possibly TRBD1 (6 bases). Germline CDR1 MNHEY, CDR2 SMNVEV (reference sequence). The CDR3 covers 16 residues. V lost 5 bases and J lost 7, with 18 bases in between. The CDR3 DNA is TGTGCCAGCAGTGGTACGATACAGGGTTTGAATTCACCCCTCCACTTT. Translating gives CASSGTIQGLNSPLHF.